The 12 T cell receptor beta chains below come from one sample, sequenced in a study of blood T cell repertoires in COVID-19. Sequencing used immunoSEQ multiplex PCR; TCRdb keeps in-frame clones, though not all of them. Seen here are 190,000 or so clones, 89% observed once, and the top ten hold about 7%. The sample consisted of peripheral blood. The receptors come from a man in his forties or fifties with acute or convalescent COVID-19.

This chain joins TRBV19 and TRBJ2-7; a weak D match, TRBD2 (7 bases). V lost 6 bases, J lost 2 bases, and 11 bases lay in between. Looked up from germline, CDR1 is LNHDA and CDR2 is SQIVND (reference sequence). This CDR3 is built from 13 residues. As DNA, the CDR3 is TGTGCCAGTAGCCGGGGGGCGACCTACGAGCAGTACTTC. Its protein product is CASSRGATYEQYF.

The CDR3 region is CASSADSNTEAFF. For the CDR3, the DNA is TGTGCCAGTAGTGCCGACAGCAACACTGAAGCTTTCTTT. The rearrangement links TRBV19 to TRBJ1-1, with D tentatively TRBD1 (5 bases). This CDR3 comprises 13 residues. CDR1 and CDR2 from the germline V gene are LNHDA and SQIVND (reference sequence). Trimming left V 5 bases short and J 2 bases short, with 9 bases between.

J is TRBJ1-2 and V is TRBV28, with 10 bases matching TRBD1. This CDR3 has 16 residues. J lost 3 bases, V lost 3 bases, and 7 bases had no gene match. Germline V CDR1 and CDR2: MDHEN, SYDVKM. Here the CDR3 reads CASSFAGGQGHYGYTF. CDR3 in DNA: TGTGCCAGCAGTTTCGCTGGGGGACAGGGGCACTATGGCTACACCTTC.

The chain has TRBV19 and TRBJ2-2; 7 bases fit TRBD1. Germline lookup yields CDR1 LNHDA and CDR2 SQIVND (reference sequence). The CDR3 is 15 residues long. The V segment lost 8 bases and the J segment 6 bases; nucleotides outside the gene matches: 12. CDR3 amino acids: CASHFDRVVPGELFF. DNA for the CDR3: TGTGCCAGTCATTTTGACAGGGTTGTTCCCGGGGAGCTGTTTTTT.

The chain has TRBV7-3 and TRBJ1-2, with 9 bases fitting TRBD1. With 4 bases clipped from V and 3 bases from J, the junction kept 9 bases outside the gene matches. This CDR3 contains 16 residues. CDR1 and CDR2 from the germline V gene are SGHTA and FQGTGA. The CDR3 protein is CASSSEDRQGDYGYTF. CDR3 bases: TGTGCCAGCAGCTCAGAGGACCGACAGGGGGACTATGGCTACACCTTC.

The V and J genes are TRBV6-1 and TRBJ1-1; D not certain. In germline, CDR1 is MNHNS, CDR2 SASEGT. The CDR3 sequence is 13 residues long. Trimming removed 2 bases at V and 1 base at J, with 5 bases between. As DNA, the CDR3 is TGTGCCAGCAGTGAACAGAAGAACACTGAAGCTTTCTTT. Translation gives CASSEQKNTEAFF.

This rearrangement joins TRBV28 to TRBJ2-7; 8 bases fit TRBD2. The trim removed 4 bases at V and 9 bases at J, leaving 11 bases unmatched. This CDR3 has 14 residues. Germline values: CDR1 MDHEN, CDR2 SYDVKM. CDR3 coding DNA: TGTGCCAGCAGTTCCGGGACTAGGGGCCGAGGGCAGTACTTC. Amino acid sequence: CASSSGTRGRGQYF.

V gene TRBV7-9 combines with J gene TRBJ2-7; 8 nucleotides match TRBD1. J was trimmed by 0 bases and V by 1 base; bases with no gene match: 5. Per the germline V gene, CDR1 is SEHNR and CDR2 is FQNEAQ (reference sequence). The CDR3 length is 16 residues. CDR3 protein: CASSLVETGASYEQYF. The CDR3 DNA is TGTGCCAGCAGCTTAGTGGAGACAGGGGCCTCCTACGAGCAGTACTTC.

For the CDR3, the DNA is TGCGCCAGCAGCTTAATCTGGGGGGACGAGCAGTACTTC. Translated: CASSLIWGDEQYF. The chain recombines TRBV5-1 with TRBJ2-7, with a possible D match to TRBD2 (6 bases). V lost 2 bases and J 5 bases, leaving 11 bases between the germline ends. The CDR3 loop spans 13 amino acids. Germline-derived CDR1 and CDR2 are SGHRS and YFSETQ. Variable domain in full (rest from reference TRBV5-1 and TRBJ2-7): KAGVTQTPRYLIKTRGQQVTLSCSPISGHRSVSWYQQTPGQGLQFLFEYFSETQRNKGNFPGRFSGRQFSNSRSEMNVSTLELGDSALYLCASSLIWGDEQYFGPGTRLTVT.

V gene TRBV5-1 combines with J gene TRBJ1-1; possibly TRBD1 for D (5 bases). V lost 5 bases and J lost 7, with 18 bases in between. CDR1 SGHRS and CDR2 YFSETQ come from the germline V gene. The CDR3 is 14 residues long. The CDR3 sequence is CASSVGGGLGEAFF. The CDR3 nucleotides read TGCGCCAGCAGTGTCGGCGGGGGATTGGGTGAAGCTTTCTTT.

The chain has TRBV6-5 and TRBJ1-5; 8 bases align to TRBD1. Germline V gene lookup returns CDR1 MNHEY and CDR2 SVGAGI. V shed 5 bases, J shed 7 bases, and the junction held 10 bases outside the gene matches. The CDR3 sequence is 15 residues long. CDR3 bases: TGTGCCAGCAGTCAGGGGGCAGGGCGGGGGCAGCCCCAGCATTTT. Translating gives CASSQGAGRGQPQHF.

The CDR3 coding sequence is TGTGCCACCAGCAGAACAGGGGATCGGAATCAGCCCCAGCATTTT. Translated: CATSRTGDRNQPQHF. The chain links TRBV15 to TRBJ1-5; 7 bases agree with TRBD1. The V and J ends lost 2 bases and 4 bases, in that order; junction bases with no gene match: 5. CDR1 is LNHNV and CDR2 is YYDKDF in the germline V gene (reference sequence). This CDR3 is built from 15 residues.